This T cell receptor beta chain was identified in a study of CXCR3-negative and CXCR3-positive naive CD8 T cells (dated by TCRdb to between 2018 and 2021). About the full investigation: In total, about 150 million TRB reads were obtained, or roughly 1.5 +/- 0.3 million reads per library. The TRBV-TRBJ cluster analysis covered naive subsets from several donors and memory cells from 3 donors. Diversity and physicochemical repertoire analyses covered 10 to 11 donors pooled from two independent experiments.

Each CD8+ T cell subset was flow-sorted in triplicate, with 300,000 cells per subset placed directly into RLT lysis buffer. Naive CD8+ T cells were defined stringently as CD45RO-CCR7+CD27+CD95- to exclude memory contaminants. Peripheral blood mononuclear cells were isolated from buffy coats by standard density gradient centrifugation. A FACSAria III was used to flow-sort naive CXCR3-negative and CXCR3-positive CD8+ T cells. Total RNA was extracted from sorted cells with an RNeasy Mini Kit. Paper-wide results and their limitations: TRB CDR3s from CXCR3-positive naive cells showed higher hydrophobicity (lower Kidera factor 4), lower energy, and higher strength and volume indices than CXCR3-negative naive cells. Within the same donor, TRBV-TRBJ usage looked similar between naive CXCR3-negative and CXCR3-positive cells, but memory cells had distinct patterns. Because CXCR3 expression was partially decreased after cryopreservation, freshly isolated PBMCs were used for most assays. Comparably high repertoire diversity was found in both naive subsets, whereas much lower repertoire diversity was found in memory CD8+ T cells. Because surface CD5, which is linked to self-reactivity in mice, was comparable between the naive subsets, TCR interaction strength was also inferred from TRB CDR3 physicochemical properties.

These reads were obtained on a NextSeq 550. The Human TCR Profiling Kit (MiLaboratory) was used to prepare UMI-labeled 5' RACE TRB cDNA libraries. cDNA synthesis used the entire amount of extracted RNA, and PCR amplification then used the entire amount of cDNA produced. Libraries were prepared in parallel using an identical number of PCR cycles. Per the original workflow: With a minimum of two reads required per UMI, MIGEC and MiXCR pulled out about 57,000 +/- 9,900 unique UMI-labeled TRB cDNA molecules from each library. An average of about 40,000 +/- 10,000 functional in-frame TRB CDR3 nucleotide clonotypes without stop codons was found per library. After each sample was downsampled to 5000 UMI-labeled TRB molecules, VDJtools was used to calculate diversity metrics such as normalized Shannon-Wiener and Chao1. VDJtools was used to calculate clonotype-size-weighted physicochemical properties of the central five CDR3 residues, namely interaction energy, strength, volume and Kidera factor 4. TCRdb reprocessed the reads; each CDR3 protein sequence makes one entry, and DNA is unavailable. What appears here as the V and J calls and clone size reflects TCRdb's work, not the paper's. The table for this sample records just over 40,000 distinct CDR3 sequences. The ten largest clonotypes hold 1.5% to 2% of the sample.

With regard to this clonotype: There is no known antigen for this receptor.

The CDR3, from cysteine to phenylalanine, totals 12 residues. No DNA accompanies this entry. The germline V gene supplies CDR1 SGDLS and CDR2 YYNGEE. The sample taken for sequencing was naive CXCR3- CD8+ T cells from blood. The cell subset or site label here, explained by the study, means: CD45RO-CCR7+CD27+CD95- naive CD8+ T cells lacking CXCR3 (TNR3-). The chain employs TRBV9 and TRBJ2-1. The source of this sequence is a human donor in good health. Some clones in this sample may be carry-over from other donors' samples. The CDR3 here reads CASSVDSNEQFF.